A few counts support the clone carrying this TCR beta chain. The sample comes from a study of T cells after yellow fever vaccination. CDR1 and CDR2 (germline): SQVTM, ANQGSEA. The V and J ends lost 6 bases and 4 bases respectively, with 7 bases between them. This CDR3 region has 11 residues. TCRdb re-derived calls from the 5' RACE reads in MiXCR, one entry per CDR3 protein. The sample contains 95,000 to 150,000 distinct CDR3 sequences, roughly 15% of which appear only once. The chain couples TRBV29-1 to TRBJ2-1; no clear D gene. The sample in question was CD8+ T cells sorted from PBMCs, obtained 5 days after the yellow fever booster vaccination. The clonotype originates from a man younger than 35 who received the YFV17D yellow fever vaccine. The CDR3 DNA reads as TGCAGCGTCCCAGGTTACAATGAGCAGTTCTTC. Encoded protein: CSVPGYNEQFF.